A single sample is the source of the 25 T cell receptor beta chains below, sequenced in a study of cytomegalovirus exposure and HLA in healthy donors. Researchers ran the PCR with 60 Vbeta and 13 Jbeta primers. Clones were read by immunoSEQ multiplex PCR, and TCRdb kept only the in-frame ones, dropping some. The sample carries roughly 150,000 clones, about 81% recorded once. The sample comprised PBMCs. The source is a woman aged 50 to 60 in good health and CMV-seropositive.

The chain has TRBV2 and TRBJ1-2; D perhaps matches TRBD1 (6 bases). There are 12 residues in the CDR3. Germline V gives CDR1 SNHLY, CDR2 FYNNEI. V dropped 5 bases and J dropped 8 bases, with 12 bases sitting between them. The CDR3 sequence is CASSQDRRGYTF. The CDR3 DNA follows: TGTGCCAGCAGTCAAGACAGGCGGGGCTACACCTTC.

This rearrangement joins TRBV14 to TRBJ2-1; TRBD1 matches 11 bases. CDR1 and CDR2 from the germline V gene are SGHDN and FVKESK. The V and J ends lost 3 bases and 5 bases, in that order; junction bases with no gene match: 18. CDR3 length: 20 amino acids. The CDR3 spells CASSQNMGQGVTVFDNEQFF. The CDR3 bases are TGTGCCAGCAGCCAGAACATGGGACAGGGGGTTACAGTCTTCGACAATGAGCAGTTCTTC.

This clone was recorded only once. V is TRBV7-3 and J is TRBJ1-1, with 8 positions matching TRBD1. This CDR3 spans 13 amino acids. Germline CDR1 SGHTA, CDR2 FQGTGA. With 5 bases clipped from V and 5 bases from J, the junction kept 4 bases outside the gene matches. The CDR3 nucleotides read TGTGCCAGCAGCGTGGACAGGGAGACTGAAGCTTTCTTT. This codes for CASSVDRETEAFF.

This clone was recorded a few times. The chain carries TRBV10-3 and TRBJ1-4, with TRBD1 identical over 7 bases. This CDR3 is 15 amino acids long. From germline, CDR1 is ENHRY and CDR2 SYGVKD. V was clipped by 5 bases and J by 5 bases; unmatched bases: 8. Here the CDR3 DNA reads TGTGCCATCAGTCCGCAGACAGGGAGAAATGAAAAACTGTTTTTT. Translating gives CAISPQTGRNEKLFF.

The chain is built from TRBV19 and TRBJ2-5; maybe TRBD2 (6 bases). The J call is uncertain, as TRBJ2-7 better fits the DNA end. The CDR3 length is 13 residues. Germline loops: CDR1 LNHDA, CDR2 SQIVND (reference sequence). The CDR3 DNA is TGTGCCAGTAGTATTTCTAGCGTAGGCGAGCAGTACTTC. Translating it yields CASSISSVGEQYF.

The chain has TRBV6-6 and TRBJ1-2; D ambiguous. Germline loops: CDR1 MNHNY, CDR2 SVGAGI (reference sequence). The CDR3 contains 13 residues. The V and J ends lost 2 bases and 2 bases respectively, with 6 bases between them. The CDR3 region is CASSYEPNYGYTF. In nucleotides, the CDR3 is TGTGCCAGCAGTTACGAGCCCAACTATGGCTACACCTTC.

The chain uses TRBV5-1 and TRBJ2-3, with 9 bases fitting TRBD1. CDR3 length: 15 residues. CDR1 and CDR2 from the germline V gene are SGHRS and YFSETQ. V lost 5 bases, J lost 3 bases, and 7 bases stayed unmatched. The CDR3 here is CASRYRDRVTDTQYF. CDR3 nucleotides: TGCGCCAGCAGGTACCGGGACAGGGTGACAGATACGCAGTATTTT.

The chain couples TRBV5-4 to TRBJ1-1; 10 positions match TRBD1. Germline lookup yields CDR1 SGHNT and CDR2 YYREEE (reference sequence). This CDR3 region has 15 residues. Trimming cost V 5 bases and J 10 bases; bases outside gene matches: 14. The CDR3 spells CASRQTGTGVGVAFF. CDR3 DNA sequence: TGTGCCAGCAGGCAGACCGGGACAGGGGTGGGGGTAGCTTTCTTT.

This clone has more than one count but fewer than ten. V gene TRBV7-8 combines with J gene TRBJ2-5, with 8 bases lining up with TRBD1. The V gene's germline CDR1 is SGHVS and CDR2 FQNEAQ. This CDR3 has 15 residues. J gave up 4 bases and V 6 bases, and 10 bases lay outside the gene matches. DNA of the CDR3: TGTGCCAGCAGTTGGAGGGACAGGTGGGGAGAGACCCAGTACTTC. Translation: CASSWRDRWGETQYF.

The chain combines TRBV5-8 with TRBJ1-2; D is unresolved. V was pared by 4 bases and J by 7 bases, with 14 bases between. There are 13 residues in the CDR3. Per germline, CDR1 SGHTS and CDR2 YDEGEE. CDR3 sequence reads: CASSQTIPFGYTF. CDR3 nucleotides: TGTGCCAGCAGCCAGACAATCCCGTTTGGCTACACCTTC.

This rearrangement joins TRBV10-1 to TRBJ2-1; 8 nucleotides agree with TRBD2. This CDR3 has 14 residues. Germline trimming cut 3 bases from V and 7 bases from J; bases unmatched to any gene: 5. The V gene's germline CDR1 is WNHNN and CDR2 SYGVQD (reference sequence). The CDR3: CASSEAGAGNEQFF. CDR3 sequence (DNA): TGCGCCAGCAGTGAAGCGGGGGCGGGAAATGAGCAGTTCTTC.

J is TRBJ1-2 and V is TRBV5-1, with 7 bases aligning to TRBD1. Germline assignment: CDR1 SGHRS and CDR2 YFSETQ. The ends lost 4 bases at V and 9 bases at J; junction bases unmatched: 18. CDR3 length equals 16 residues. The CDR3 is CASSLSPGDSPSSYTF. The CDR3 coding sequence is TGCGCCAGCAGCCTATCCCCAGGGGACAGCCCAAGTAGCTACACCTTC.

The chain has TRBV4-2 and TRBJ2-3; 11 bases are a match to TRBD2. Trimming removed 1 base from V and 3 bases from J; junction bases left unmatched: 6. CDR1 LGHNA and CDR2 YNFKEQ come from the germline V gene. This CDR3 comprises 17 residues. The chain's CDR3 is CASSQVGSGGETDTQYF. The DNA of the CDR3 is TGTGCCAGCAGCCAAGTAGGTAGCGGGGGGGAAACAGATACGCAGTATTTT.

This clone was counted a few times. The chain joins TRBV5-4 to TRBJ1-6; 9 nucleotides match TRBD1. V trimming: 2 bases; J trimming: 12 bases; junction bases outside the gene matches: 3. Germline lookup yields CDR1 SGHNT and CDR2 YYREEE (reference sequence). There are 13 residues in the CDR3. The CDR3 loop is CASSLRQGEPLHF. CDR3 in DNA: TGTGCCAGCAGCTTACGACAGGGGGAACCCCTCCACTTT.

V gene TRBV6-1 combines with J gene TRBJ2-3; D is possibly TRBD1 (5 bases). Per the germline V gene, CDR1 is MNHNS and CDR2 is SASEGT. The V end was cut by 6 bases, the J end by 2 bases, with 9 bases between. This CDR3 is built from 13 residues. CDR3 loop: CASRKGVTDTQYF. CDR3 DNA sequence: TGTGCCAGCAGGAAAGGGGTCACAGATACGCAGTATTTT.

The CDR3 reads CASSPPGLVPGELFF. For the CDR3, the DNA is TGTGCCAGCTCACCACCGGGACTTGTCCCCGGGGAGCTGTTTTTT. The chain uses TRBV18 and TRBJ2-2; TRBD2 is a possible D gene (6 bases). Germline V gene data show CDR1 as KGHSH and CDR2 as LQKENI. This CDR3 comprises 15 residues. With 0 bases removed from V and 6 bases from J, the gap between germline ends came to 11 bases.

The gene calls are TRBV5-1 and TRBJ1-4, with 8 bases fitting TRBD1. The trim removed 3 bases at V and 7 bases at J, leaving 8 bases unmatched. The CDR3 is 15 residues long. Germline V CDR1 and CDR2: SGHRS, YFSETQ. The CDR3 bases are TGCGCCAGCAGCTACCGGACAGGGATAGGTGAAAAACTGTTTTTT. Protein: CASSYRTGIGEKLFF.

There are a few counts of this clone. The chain recombines TRBV7-9 with TRBJ2-3, with 9 bases that match TRBD1. The junction had 8 bases not matched to a gene; V was cut back by 2 bases and J by 5 bases. The CDR3 has 16 residues. In germline, CDR1 is SEHNR, CDR2 FQNEAQ (reference sequence). The CDR3 coding sequence is TGTGCCAGCAGCTTATACAACAGGGGGCGCGGAGATACGCAGTATTTT. Its translation: CASSLYNRGRGDTQYF.

The chain couples TRBV11-3 to TRBJ2-5; TRBD1 matches 7 bases. The CDR3 sequence is 13 residues long. Germline CDR1 is SGHNT and CDR2 is YENEEA. With 3 bases clipped from V and 4 bases from J, the junction kept 2 bases outside the gene matches. In DNA, the CDR3 is TGTGCCAGCAGCTTTGACAGGGCAGAGACCCAGTACTTC. Translating gives CASSFDRAETQYF.

This rearrangement joins TRBV9 to TRBJ1-3; no clear D. The CDR3 sequence is 12 residues long. Between the trimmed V and J ends, which lost 3 bases and 6 bases, there was a span of 7 bases. The V gene's germline CDR1 is SGDLS and CDR2 YYNGEE. CDR3 coding DNA: TGTGCCAGCAGCGGACAAGAAAACACCATATATTTT. Protein: CASSGQENTIYF. Complete variable domain (other parts from reference TRBV9 and TRBJ1-3): DSGVTQTPKHLITATGQRVTLRCSPRSGDLSVYWYQQSLDQGLQFLIQYYNGEERAKGNILERFSAQQFPDLHSELNLSSLELGDSALYFCASSGQENTIYFGEGSWLTVV.

The J gene is TRBJ2-2, the V gene TRBV6-5; maybe TRBD2 (5 bases). With 6 bases removed from V and 3 bases from J, the gap between germline ends came to 11 bases. CDR3 length: 14 residues. The germline V gene encodes CDR1 MNHEY and CDR2 SVGAGI. Here the CDR3 reads CASSLLVDTGELFF. CDR3 nucleotides: TGTGCCAGCAGCCTACTAGTGGACACCGGGGAGCTGTTTTTT.

This chain uses TRBV6-1 with TRBJ1-6; no clear D. V was pared by 0 bases and J by 6 bases, with 12 bases between. The CDR3 contains 16 residues. Germline lookup yields CDR1 MNHNS and CDR2 SASEGT. CDR3 nucleotides: TGTGCCAGCAGTGAAGCTGGCGGGCTCGGTAATTCACCCCTCCACTTT. It specifies CASSEAGGLGNSPLHF.

This chain uses TRBV30 with TRBJ1-4; D is uncertain. Germline values: CDR1 GTSNPN, CDR2 SVGIG (reference sequence). Trimming stripped 5 bases from V and 4 bases from J, with 8 bases between. This CDR3 spans 12 amino acids. As DNA, the CDR3 is TGTGCCTGGTCTCCGCGTAATGAAAAACTGTTTTTT. It is translated as CAWSPRNEKLFF.

This clone came up once. The genes are TRBV5-1 and TRBJ1-1; 8 nucleotides align to TRBD1. The CDR3 runs 15 residues. Germline lookup yields CDR1 SGHRS and CDR2 YFSETQ. V shed 1 base, J shed 4 bases, and the junction held 6 bases outside the gene matches. Written as DNA, the CDR3 is TGCGCCAGCAGCTTGCGGACAGGGACAAGCACTGAAGCTTTCTTT. The encoded protein is CASSLRTGTSTEAFF.

The V gene is TRBV25-1, the J gene TRBJ1-2; no clear D gene. The CDR3 is 12 residues long. Trimming cost V 4 bases and J 4 bases, with 7 bases left between them. Germline values: CDR1 MGHDK, CDR2 SYGVNS. DNA for the CDR3: TGTGCCAGCAGTGCAAACAGCTATGGCTACACCTTC. Its protein product is CASSANSYGYTF.